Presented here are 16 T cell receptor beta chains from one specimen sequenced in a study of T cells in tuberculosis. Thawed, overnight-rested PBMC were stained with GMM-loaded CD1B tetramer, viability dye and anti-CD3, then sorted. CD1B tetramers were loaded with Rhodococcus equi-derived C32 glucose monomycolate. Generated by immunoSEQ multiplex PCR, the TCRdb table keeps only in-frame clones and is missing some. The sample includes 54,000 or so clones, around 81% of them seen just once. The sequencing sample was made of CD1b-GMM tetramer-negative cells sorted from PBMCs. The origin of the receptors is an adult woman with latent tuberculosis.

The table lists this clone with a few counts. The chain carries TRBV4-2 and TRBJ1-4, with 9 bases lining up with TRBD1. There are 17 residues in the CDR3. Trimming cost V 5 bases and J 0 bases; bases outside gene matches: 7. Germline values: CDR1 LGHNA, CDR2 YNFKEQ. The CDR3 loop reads CASSLQGAWTTNEKLFF. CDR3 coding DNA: TGTGCCAGCAGCTTACAGGGGGCCTGGACAACTAATGAAAAACTGTTTTTT.

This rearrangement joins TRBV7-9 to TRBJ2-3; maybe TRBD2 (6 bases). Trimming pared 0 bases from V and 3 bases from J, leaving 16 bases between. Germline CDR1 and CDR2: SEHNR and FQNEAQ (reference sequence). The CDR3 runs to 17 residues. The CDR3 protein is CASSLAEGVRGTDTQYF. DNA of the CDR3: TGTGCCAGCAGCTTAGCGGAGGGAGTAAGAGGGACAGATACGCAGTATTTT.

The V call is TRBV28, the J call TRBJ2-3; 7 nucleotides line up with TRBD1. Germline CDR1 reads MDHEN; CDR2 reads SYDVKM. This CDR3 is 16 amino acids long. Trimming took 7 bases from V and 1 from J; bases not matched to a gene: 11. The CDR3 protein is CASTLRGPRGTDTQYF. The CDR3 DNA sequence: TGTGCCAGCACCCTGAGGGGGCCCCGGGGCACAGATACGCAGTATTTT.

The CDR3: CASSVDDRFYGYTF. CDR3 nucleotide sequence: TGTGCCAGCAGCGTAGACGACAGATTTTATGGCTACACCTTC. The chain couples TRBV9 to TRBJ1-2; perhaps TRBD1 as D (5 bases). CDR1 SGDLS and CDR2 YYNGEE come from the germline V gene. V was trimmed by 0 bases and J by 5 bases, leaving 11 bases between them. The CDR3 consists of 14 residues.

Here the CDR3 reads CASTSSGATPGTQYF. CDR3 DNA: TGTGCCAGCACGAGTAGCGGGGCGACCCCAGGGACGCAGTATTTT. The chain has TRBV9 and TRBJ2-3, with 8 bases aligning to TRBD2. The germline V gene has CDR1 SGDLS and CDR2 YYNGEE. After removal of 6 bases from V and 9 bases from J, the junction contained 15 bases not matched to a gene. There are 15 residues in the CDR3.

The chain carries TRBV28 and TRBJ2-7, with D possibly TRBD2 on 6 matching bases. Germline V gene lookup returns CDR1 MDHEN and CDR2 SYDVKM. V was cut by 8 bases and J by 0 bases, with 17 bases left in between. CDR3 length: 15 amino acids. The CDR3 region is CASLPGVSSSYEQYF. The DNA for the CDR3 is TGTGCCAGCCTGCCGGGGGTGAGTAGCTCCTACGAGCAGTACTTC.

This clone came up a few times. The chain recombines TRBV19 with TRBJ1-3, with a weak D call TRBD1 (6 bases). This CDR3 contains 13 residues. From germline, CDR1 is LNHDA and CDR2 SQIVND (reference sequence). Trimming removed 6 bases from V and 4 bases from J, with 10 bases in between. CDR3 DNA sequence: TGTGCCAGTAGCCAGGGGAAAGGAAACACCATATATTTT. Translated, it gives CASSQGKGNTIYF.

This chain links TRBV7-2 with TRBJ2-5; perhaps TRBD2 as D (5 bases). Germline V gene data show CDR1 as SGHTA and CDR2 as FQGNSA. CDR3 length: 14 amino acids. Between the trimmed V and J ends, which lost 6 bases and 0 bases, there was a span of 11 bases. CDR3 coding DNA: TGTGCCAGCAGTTCTAGCAGGAACCAAGAGACCCAGTACTTC. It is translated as CASSSSRNQETQYF.

CDR3 residues: CASSPEGRKAEAFF. DNA for the CDR3: TGTGCCAGTAGTCCAGAGGGAAGGAAAGCTGAAGCTTTCTTT. The chain joins TRBV19 to TRBJ1-1; D is ambiguous. The germline V gene encodes CDR1 LNHDA and CDR2 SQIVND (reference sequence). V lost 5 bases and J lost 6, with 16 bases in between. The CDR3 extends over 14 amino acids.

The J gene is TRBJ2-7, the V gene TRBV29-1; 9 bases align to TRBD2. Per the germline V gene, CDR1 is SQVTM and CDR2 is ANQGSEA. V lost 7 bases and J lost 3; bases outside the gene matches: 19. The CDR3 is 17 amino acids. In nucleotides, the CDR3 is TGCAGCGCCCATTCGAGGACTAGCGCCGAACATAACTACGAGCAGTACTTC. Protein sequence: CSAHSRTSAEHNYEQYF.

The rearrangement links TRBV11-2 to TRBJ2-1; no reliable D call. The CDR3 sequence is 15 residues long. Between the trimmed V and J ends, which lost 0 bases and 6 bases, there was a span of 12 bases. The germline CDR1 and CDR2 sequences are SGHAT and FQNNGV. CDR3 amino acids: CASSLDRRVGNEQFF. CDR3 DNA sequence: TGTGCCAGCAGCTTAGATCGGAGAGTAGGCAATGAGCAGTTCTTC.

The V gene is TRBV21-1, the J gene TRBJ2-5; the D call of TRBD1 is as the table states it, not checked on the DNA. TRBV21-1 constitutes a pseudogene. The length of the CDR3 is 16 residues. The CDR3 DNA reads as TGTGCCAGCAAACTCGGAGGCAGGGGGCCCCAAGAGACCCAGTACTTC. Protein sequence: CASKLGGRGPQETQYF.

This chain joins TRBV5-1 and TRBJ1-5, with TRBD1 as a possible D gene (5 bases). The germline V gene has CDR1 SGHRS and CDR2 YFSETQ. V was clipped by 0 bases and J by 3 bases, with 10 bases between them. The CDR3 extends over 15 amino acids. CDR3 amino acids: CASSLEGRTNQPQHF. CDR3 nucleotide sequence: TGCGCCAGCAGCTTGGAGGGGCGTACCAATCAGCCCCAGCATTTT. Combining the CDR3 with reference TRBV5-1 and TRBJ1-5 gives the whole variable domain KAGVTQTPRYLIKTRGQQVTLSCSPISGHRSVSWYQQTPGQGLQFLFEYFSETQRNKGNFPGRFSGRQFSNSRSEMNVSTLELGDSALYLCASSLEGRTNQPQHFGDGTRLSIL.

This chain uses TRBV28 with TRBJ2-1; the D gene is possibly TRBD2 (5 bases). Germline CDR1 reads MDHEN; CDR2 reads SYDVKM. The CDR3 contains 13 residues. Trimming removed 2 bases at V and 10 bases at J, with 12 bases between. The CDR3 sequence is CASSLTGLREQFF. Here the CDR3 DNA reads TGTGCCAGCAGTTTAACGGGATTGAGGGAGCAGTTCTTC.

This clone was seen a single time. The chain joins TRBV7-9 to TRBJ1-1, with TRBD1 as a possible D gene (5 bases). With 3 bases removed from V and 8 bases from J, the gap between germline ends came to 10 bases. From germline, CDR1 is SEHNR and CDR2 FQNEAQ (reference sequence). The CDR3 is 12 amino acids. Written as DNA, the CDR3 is TGTGCCAGCAGCTTTACAGGAACCGAAGCTTTCTTT. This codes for CASSFTGTEAFF.

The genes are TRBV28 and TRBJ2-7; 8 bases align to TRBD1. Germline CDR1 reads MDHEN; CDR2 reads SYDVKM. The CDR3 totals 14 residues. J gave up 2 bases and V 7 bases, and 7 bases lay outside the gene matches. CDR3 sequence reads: CASTSGGPTYEQYF. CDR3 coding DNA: TGTGCCAGCACTTCAGGGGGCCCTACCTACGAGCAGTACTTC.